This T cell receptor beta chain appears in the sequencing data of a study of identical twins. Germline loops: CDR1 SEHNR, CDR2 FQNEAQ (reference sequence). There are 16 residues in the CDR3. As concerns this clonotype: Its ends do not fully match the called genes, so a read error is possible.

TCRdb called the 5' RACE reads again in MiXCR, with one record for every CDR3 protein. The repertoire has about 690,000 distinct CDR3 sequences, about 20% of them found once; the top ten carry approximately 4.3%. The sample was also linked to a second study, of T cells expressing NK-cell markers.

The chain uses TRBV7-9 and TRBJ2-4, with a possible D match to TRBD2 (5 bases). The TCR sequence derives from a woman under 30 in good health. The sample taken for sequencing was PBMCs. The CDR3 sequence is CASSPRDGLAKNSQYF. The CDR3 region has the DNA TGTGCCAGCAGCCCAAGAGACGGGCTAGCCAAAAACAGTCAGTACTTC.